The 16 T cell receptor beta chains given below trace back to one sample, sequenced in a study of T cells in Graves' hyperthyroidism and ophthalmopathy. The TCR beta CDR3 regions underwent amplification using RNA transcripts as the source. In the first-round RT-PCR of the TCR CDR3, the HTBI primer set was used. One entry per CDR3 protein results from TCRdb running MiXCR on the multiplex PCR reads. Among approximately 360,000 distinct CDR3 sequences, roughly 25% were seen once, and the ten largest hold around four fifths. The sample taken for sequencing was blood. Receptors were obtained from a man aged 45-65 years with Graves' hyperthyroidism.

The sample holds a few counts of this clonotype. The V gene is TRBV5-8, the J gene TRBJ2-5; no firm D call. The V gene lost 0 bases and the J gene lost 4 bases, with 10 bases spanning the gap. Germline V lookup: CDR1 SGHTS, CDR2 YDEGEE. The CDR3 has 14 amino acids. The CDR3 spells CASSLGAGLETQYF. The CDR3 DNA sequence: TGTGCCAGCAGCTTGGGGGCAGGTTTAGAGACCCAGTACTTC.

This rearrangement joins TRBV2 to TRBJ2-1; 8 positions match TRBD1. Germline values: CDR1 SNHLY, CDR2 FYNNEI. CDR3 length: 13 residues. J gave up 4 bases and V 11 bases, and 7 bases lay outside the gene matches. Here the CDR3 reads CAFSGTGYNEQFF. The DNA for the CDR3 is TGTGCCTTCTCCGGGACAGGTTACAATGAGCAGTTCTTC.

With respect to this clonotype: This CDR3 is missing its conserved last phenylalanine or tryptophan, likely due to a read error. The rearrangement joins TRBV20-1 to TRBJ2-3; either TRBD1 or TRBD2 may supply D (5 bases each). The V and J ends lost 0 bases and 0 bases respectively, with 13 bases between them. Germline values: CDR1 DFQATT, CDR2 SNEGSKA (reference sequence). This CDR3 contains 16 residues. The CDR3 coding sequence is TGCAGTGCTAGAGATGGGGCGGGCCCTAGCACAGATACGCAGTATATT. It encodes CSARDGAGPSTDTQYI.

This clonotype turned up a few times. The chain employs TRBV2 and TRBJ2-7; 11 nucleotides line up with TRBD1. CDR3 length: 14 amino acids. Per the germline V gene, CDR1 is SNHLY and CDR2 is FYNNEI. V shed 6 bases, J shed 3 bases, and the junction held 4 bases outside the gene matches. The CDR3 loop reads CASRYGTGGYEQYF. The CDR3 coding sequence is TGTGCCAGCAGATATGGGACAGGGGGCTACGAGCAGTACTTC.

The chain employs TRBV12-3 or TRBV12-4 and TRBJ1-1, with D uncertain. Trimming took off 0 bases at V and 8 bases at J, with 13 bases between the two ends. This CDR3 has 14 amino acids. This chain's CDR3 is CASSLALRSAEAFF. The DNA of the CDR3 is TGTGCCAGCAGTTTAGCGCTAAGGTCGGCGGAAGCTTTCTTT.

V and J are TRBV20-1 and TRBJ2-5; D possibly corresponds to TRBD2 (5 bases). Trimming left V 3 bases short and J 4 bases short, with 18 bases between. The CDR3 runs to 15 residues. Germline CDR1 DFQATT, CDR2 SNEGSKA (reference sequence). DNA for the CDR3: TGCAGTGCTAGTGGCCTAGCTGGCGAGCCAGAGACCCAGTACTTC. It translates to CSASGLAGEPETQYF.

This clonotype was detected a few times. J is TRBJ1-2 and V is TRBV29-1; D remains ambiguous. The V end lost 5 bases, the J end lost 6 bases, and 7 bases lay between the germline ends. Germline lookup yields CDR1 SQVTM and CDR2 ANQGSEA. The CDR3 runs to 10 residues. As DNA, the CDR3 is TGCAGCGTTTATCTAGATGGCTACACCTTC. It specifies CSVYLDGYTF.

This clonotype was counted only a few times. The chain links TRBV2 to TRBJ2-1, with D unclear. The CDR3 totals 14 residues. Per the germline V gene, CDR1 is SNHLY and CDR2 is FYNNEI. Trimming removed 7 bases from V and 0 bases from J, with 10 bases in between. CDR3 protein: CASTVASSYNEQFF. In DNA, the CDR3 is TGTGCCAGCACCGTAGCTAGCTCCTACAATGAGCAGTTCTTC.

This clonotype was seen many times. This chain joins TRBV28 and TRBJ2-3, with D unclear. Trimming removed 10 bases at V and 0 bases at J, with 5 bases between. The CDR3 contains 11 residues. CDR1 and CDR2 from the germline V gene are MDHEN and SYDVKM. CDR3 DNA sequence: TGTGCCACTTCCAGCACAGATACGCAGTATTTT. Encoded protein: CATSSTDTQYF. Using reference TRBV28 and TRBJ2-3 for the parts outside the CDR3, the full variable domain is DVKVTQSSRYLVKRTGEKVFLECVQDMDHENMFWYRQDPGLGLRLIYFSYDVKMKEKGDIPEGYSVSREKKERFSLILESASTNQTSMYLCATSSTDTQYFGPGTRLTVL.

The genes are TRBV6-4 and TRBJ2-7; 10 bases map to TRBD2. The CDR3 is 14 amino acids. Trimming removed 10 bases from V and 3 bases from J; junction bases left unmatched: 9. Germline V gene sequence: CDR1 MRHNA, CDR2 SNTAGT. CDR3 region: CATVILAGDYEQYF. In DNA, the CDR3 is TGTGCCACCGTCATTCTAGCGGGAGACTACGAGCAGTACTTC.

This clonotype was observed a handful of times. The V gene is TRBV19, the J gene TRBJ1-1; D not certain. Germline V CDR1 and CDR2: LNHDA, SQIVND (reference sequence). The ends were cut back, 5 bases at V and 4 bases at J, with 17 bases in the middle. This CDR3 region has 15 residues. CDR3 region: CASSGARVRFTEAFF. CDR3 nucleotides: TGTGCCAGTAGTGGAGCTCGGGTGAGATTCACTGAAGCTTTCTTT.

The genes are TRBV13 and TRBJ1-5; weak D call: TRBD1 (5 bases). The germline gives CDR1 PRHDT, CDR2 FYEKMQ (reference sequence). The CDR3 sequence is 15 residues long. The germline V and J ends were trimmed by 4 bases and 6 bases, with 16 bases remaining between them. The CDR3 nucleotides read TGTGCCAGCAGCTCGGGGGTGGGAGCAAGTCAGCCCCAGCATTTT. Encoded protein: CASSSGVGASQPQHF.

Comment on this clonotype: Compared with germline, one end of the junction differs, possibly owing to a read error. The V and J genes are TRBV6-1 and TRBJ2-7; D unclear. The CDR3 spans 12 residues. Germline V gene lookup returns CDR1 MNHNS and CDR2 SASEGT. The CDR3, as DNA: TGTGCCAGCAGTGAATGGGATTACGGGCAGTACTTC. Protein sequence: CASSEWDYGQYF.

This clonotype was recorded at least ten times. This chain connects TRBV27 to TRBJ2-3; the D is unclear. Germline CDR1 is MNHEY and CDR2 is SMNVEV (reference sequence). The germline V and J ends were trimmed by 1 base and 6 bases, with 8 bases remaining between them. This CDR3 has 13 amino acids. The CDR3 here is CASSLFPADTQYF. In DNA, the CDR3 is TGTGCCAGCAGTTTATTCCCGGCTGATACGCAGTATTTT.

As concerns this clonotype: At one of its ends the junction is not consistent with the germline gene, which may arise from a read error. The rearrangement links TRBV7-3 to TRBJ2-3; 13 bases agree with TRBD2. This CDR3 comprises 18 residues. Germline values: CDR1 SGHTA, CDR2 FQGTGA. The CDR3 loop is CASSGGLAGVDPTGTQYF. In DNA form, the CDR3 reads TGTGCCAGCAGCGGCGGACTAGCGGGAGTAGACCCCACAGGTACGCAGTATTTT.

The chain recombines TRBV4-3 with TRBJ2-4, with 8 bases aligning to TRBD1. With V trimmed by 2 bases and J by 5 bases, 8 bases remained unmatched. This CDR3 is built from 16 residues. Germline CDR1 is LGHNA and CDR2 is YSLEER. In DNA, the CDR3 is TGCGCCAGCAGCCAACTAGGACAGGGTCGACAAAACATTCAGTACTTC. Its protein is CASSQLGQGRQNIQYF.